The 11 T cell receptor beta chains listed next were all sequenced from one sample in a study of shared clonotypes between healthy human individuals. Assay used: immunoSEQ multiplex PCR; TCRdb lists only in-frame clones, some missing. Among about 640,000 clones listed, about three quarters were seen once. Sequenced: memory CD4+ T cells sorted from blood. Indicated subset: CD45RA-negative fraction. These receptors were collected from a woman aged 25 to 39 in good health.

In the case of this clone: The sample carries other DNA sequences with the same CDR3. The rearrangement links TRBV19 to TRBJ2-5, with TRBD2 matching 13 bases. The J segment lost 5 bases and the V segment lost 6 bases, leaving 3 bases of the junction unmatched. CDR1 and CDR2 (germline): LNHDA, SQIVND (reference sequence). The CDR3 has 14 residues. CDR3 residues: CASSQGLAGETQYF. The CDR3 DNA sequence: TGTGCCAGTAGCCAGGGACTAGCGGGGGAGACCCAGTACTTC.

The chain is built from TRBV28 and TRBJ1-1, with a possible D match to TRBD1 (5 bases). V lost 1 base, J lost 0 bases, and 9 bases lay in between. The CDR3 loop spans 15 amino acids. Germline V gives CDR1 MDHEN, CDR2 SYDVKM. The CDR3 here is CASSLLQVLNTEAFF. CDR3 DNA: TGTGCCAGCAGTTTATTACAGGTTCTGAACACTGAAGCTTTCTTT.

About this clone: The junction differs from germline at one of its ends, possibly a read error. This rearrangement joins TRBV27 to TRBJ1-5; 12 nucleotides agree with TRBD1. Germline CDR1 and CDR2: MNHEY and SMNVEV (reference sequence). This CDR3 has 16 amino acids. This CDR3 is CASSLSGTGGTGPQHF. The CDR3 DNA reads as TGTGCCAGCAGTCTATCCGGGACAGGGGGCACAGGGCCCCAGCATTTT.

This chain connects TRBV18 to TRBJ1-2; TRBD1 aligns across 9 bases. In germline, CDR1 is KGHSH, CDR2 LQKENI. This CDR3 region has 16 residues. With 1 base clipped from V and 3 bases from J, the junction kept 6 bases outside the gene matches. For the CDR3, the DNA is TGTGCCAGCTCACCACAACCGGGACAGGGCGACTATGGCTACACCTTC. It translates to CASSPQPGQGDYGYTF.

V gene TRBV6-1 combines with J gene TRBJ1-2; maybe TRBD1 (5 bases). Trimming took 6 bases from V and 8 from J, leaving 13 bases between them. The CDR3 runs to 12 residues. CDR1 is MNHNS, CDR2 SASEGT, per germline. The CDR3 region has the DNA TGTGCCAGCAGCCAAAGACAGTGGGGCTACACCTTC. This encodes CASSQRQWGYTF.

The chain recombines TRBV2 with TRBJ1-2, with 7 bases matching TRBD1. CDR3 length: 14 amino acids. With 6 bases clipped from V and 2 bases from J, the junction kept 6 bases outside the gene matches. Per germline, CDR1 SNHLY and CDR2 FYNNEI. CDR3 bases: TGTGCCAGCAGGGGGGTCAGGGGGAACTATGGCTACACCTTC. This translates into CASRGVRGNYGYTF.

This clone was observed a few times. This chain uses TRBV5-1 with TRBJ1-6; the D is unclear. CDR3 length: 16 amino acids. Trimming cost V 4 bases and J 7 bases, with 18 bases left between them. The V gene's germline CDR1 is SGHRS and CDR2 YFSETQ. CDR3 in amino acids: CASSRLALYLNSPLHF. In nucleotides, the CDR3 is TGCGCCAGCAGCCGACTGGCTCTATATCTAAATTCACCCCTCCACTTT.

V gene TRBV2 combines with J gene TRBJ2-5; D is unresolved. The CDR3 extends over 12 amino acids. Between the trimmed V and J ends, which lost 1 base and 7 bases, there was a span of 7 bases. Germline values: CDR1 SNHLY, CDR2 FYNNEI. The CDR3 DNA is TGTGCCAGCAGTGAAGGTCTGGGGACCCAGTACTTC. Translating it yields CASSEGLGTQYF.

The V and J genes are TRBV4-2 and TRBJ2-2; 11 nucleotides line up with TRBD2. With 3 bases clipped from V and 5 bases from J, the junction kept 11 bases outside the gene matches. This CDR3 region has 18 residues. Germline V lookup: CDR1 LGHNA, CDR2 YNFKEQ. CDR3 amino acids: CASSHPLILAGETGELFF. The CDR3 DNA reads as TGTGCCAGCAGCCATCCTCTAATACTAGCGGGAGAGACCGGGGAGCTGTTTTTT.

A few counts support this clone. The chain is built from TRBV15 and TRBJ1-4, with D perhaps matching TRBD1 (5 bases). V was clipped by 1 base and J by 7 bases, with 10 bases between them. Per the germline V gene, CDR1 is LNHNV and CDR2 is YYDKDF (reference sequence). The CDR3 loop spans 14 amino acids. The CDR3 reads CATSRAGSGEKLFF. The CDR3 region has the DNA TGTGCCACCAGCAGAGCAGGGTCTGGTGAAAAACTGTTTTTT. The full variable domain, rest sourced from reference TRBV15 and TRBJ1-4, is DAMVIQNPRYQVTQFGKPVTLSCSQTLNHNVMYWYQQKSSQAPKLLFHYYDKDFNNEADTPDNFQSRRPNTSFCFLDIRSPGLGDTAMYLCATSRAGSGEKLFFGSGTQLSVL.

The genes are TRBV2 and TRBJ1-5; tentatively, D is TRBD1 (6 bases). CDR1 is SNHLY, CDR2 FYNNEI, per germline. There are 12 residues in the CDR3. Trimming pared 7 bases from V and 9 bases from J, leaving 13 bases between. CDR3 DNA: TGTGCCAGCAAGGAGGGGGTCTCGCCCCAGCATTTT. It specifies CASKEGVSPQHF.